This is a list of T cell receptor beta chains from one sample in a study of blood T cell repertoires in COVID-19. This table comes from immunoSEQ multiplex PCR, and its TCRdb copy is limited to in-frame clones, with some not included. This table holds fewer than 600,000 clones, 89% found once. The material sequenced was peripheral blood. The receptors were sampled from a young man with COVID-19, enrolled during active disease. Each CDR3 is given with its conserved first and last residue. D genes are given only for firm matches. Some rows have no size entry. The others give once, few or many, or a class for an expanded clone.

TRBD2 | TRBJ2-3 | . | TRBV7-6 | TGTGCCAGCAGCCACGGACTAGCGGGAGATACGCAGTATTTT | CASSHGLAGDTQYF
. | TRBJ2-1 | . | TRBV6-4 | TGTGCCAGCAGTGAGAGGGCCAGTACCTTCCCCGGGCAGTTCTTC | CASSERASTFPGQFF
TRBD1 | TRBJ1-2 | . | TRBV6-5 | TGTGCCAGCAGTCAGACAGGGCATGGCTACACCTTC | CASSQTGHGYTF
TRBD1 | TRBJ1-3 | . | TRBV24-1 | TGTGCCCCATCAGGGGGCTCACCCAAGTGGGGCTCTGGAAACACCATATATTTT | CAPSGGSPKWGSGNTIYF
TRBD2 | TRBJ2-1 | . | TRBV9 | TGTGCCAGCACCGTCTACGCAGGACTAGCGAATTACAATGAGCAGTTCTTC | CASTVYAGLANYNEQFF
TRBD2 | TRBJ2-2 | . | TRBV4-1 | TGCGCCAGCAGCCAACTAGCGGGCGGAGCCGGGGAGCTGTTTTTT | CASSQLAGGAGELFF
TRBD1 | TRBJ2-1 | . | TRBV6-4 | TGTGCCAGCAGTACGCACCCAGGGGGCGGAGATGAGCAGTTCTTC | CASSTHPGGGDEQFF
. | TRBJ1-2 | . | TRBV7-9 | TGTGCCAGCAGCCCTCGGACAACTCCTAACTATGGCTACACCTTC | CASSPRTTPNYGYTF
. | TRBJ1-3 | . | TRBV18 | TGTGCCAGCTCCGACAACACACACACCTCTGGAAACACCATATATTTT | CASSDNTHTSGNTIYF
. | TRBJ1-3 | . | TRBV28 | TGTGCCAGCAGTTTAGCGGATGGAAACACCATATATTTT | CASSLADGNTIYF
TRBD1 | TRBJ1-1 | few | TRBV11-2 | TGTGCCAGCAGCAAGACAGGGACGGACACTGAAGCTTTCTTT | CASSKTGTDTEAFF
. | TRBJ2-7 | . | TRBV3-1/TRBV3-2 | TGTGCCAGCAGCCAAGTGGTGGTCGAGCGGAATAGCTCCTACGAGCAGTACTTC | CASSQVVVERNSSYEQYF
TRBD2 | TRBJ2-1 | once | TRBV7-2 | TGTGCCAGCGGCAGGACTAGCGGATACAATGAGCAGTTCTTC | CASGRTSGYNEQFF
. | TRBJ2-5 | once | TRBV5-1 | TGCGCCAGCAGTCTAACTTGGCGGGAGACCCAGTACTTC | CASSLTWRETQYF
. | TRBJ1-3 | . | TRBV11-2 | TGTGCCAGCAGCTTAGATCACTCCAGAAACACCATATATTTT | CASSLDHSRNTIYF
TRBD1 | TRBJ2-5 | . | TRBV4-2 | TGTGCCAGCAGCCAGATGGGGGGGCCGGGACAGGGTTTCCAAGAGACCCAGTACTTC | CASSQMGGPGQGFQETQYF
. | TRBJ2-5 | . | TRBV6-5 | TGTGCCAGCAGTTACTCGAGAGGGTCGGAGACCCAGTACTTC | CASSYSRGSETQYF
TRBD1 | TRBJ2-7 | few | TRBV5-1 | TGCGCCAGCAGCTTGGGTGACAGGGCACTCTACGAGCAGTACTTC | CASSLGDRALYEQYF
TRBD1 | TRBJ2-7 | . | TRBV28 | TGTGCCAGCAGTCCCCGGACAGGTCCCTACGAGCAGTACTTC | CASSPRTGPYEQYF
. | TRBJ1-1 | . | TRBV18 | TGTGCCAGCTCATTCCAAGGGGGGGGAGGAGACACTGAAGCTTTCTTT | CASSFQGGGGDTEAFF
TRBD2 | TRBJ2-1 | once | TRBV5-1 | TGCGCCAGCAGGCTAGCGGGGTCCTACTACAATGAGCAGTTCTTC | CASRLAGSYYNEQFF
TRBD2 | TRBJ2-1 | . | TRBV4-1 | TGCGCCAGCAGCCAAGCGTCGGGACTAGCGGGAGTCAATGAGCAGTTCTTC | CASSQASGLAGVNEQFF
TRBD2 | TRBJ2-7 | . | TRBV10-3 | TGTGCCACTCGGGGGCTGGCGGCGGGGGGCCACCGCTCCTACGAGCAGTACTTC | CATRGLAAGGHRSYEQYF
TRBD2 | TRBJ2-7 | . | TRBV2 | TGTGCCAGCATTTCGGTAGCGGGCTACGAGCAGTACTTC | CASISVAGYEQYF
. | TRBJ2-1 | few | TRBV12-2 | TGTGCAAGTCGCTTGGCGGGAGGGCCAAGCTCCTACAATGAGCAGTTCTTC | CASRLAGGPSSYNEQFF
. | TRBJ2-4 | few | TRBV20-1 | TGCAGTGCTAGTAGCCCACAGATTCCAGCCAAAAACATTCAGTACTTC | CSASSPQIPAKNIQYF
TRBD1 | TRBJ1-3 | . | TRBV5-1 | TGCGCCAGCAGGGGGACAGGATCTGGAAACACCATATATTTT | CASRGTGSGNTIYF
TRBD1 | TRBJ1-2 | . | TRBV29-1 | TGCAGCGTTGAGGCAGGGGGATTTAACTATGGCTACACCTTC | CSVEAGGFNYGYTF
TRBD2 | TRBJ2-5 | . | TRBV29-1 | TGCAGCGTCAGCGGGACCCCTGGGGAGACCCAGTACTTC | CSVSGTPGETQYF
. | TRBJ2-7 | . | TRBV6-5 | TGTGCCAGCAGTTACGGTGGAGGGGCCTACGAGCAGTACTTC | CASSYGGGAYEQYF
TRBD2 | TRBJ2-7 | . | TRBV13 | TGTGCCAGCAGCCGCATCCGACTAGCGGGAGGAGTCTACGAGCAGTACTTC | CASSRIRLAGGVYEQYF
. | TRBJ2-6 | . | TRBV7-3 | TGTGCCAGCAGCTTATTCACTGGGGGTGTTAGCGGCTCTATGCGTGGGGCCAACGTCCTGACTTTC | CASSLFTGGVSGSMRGANVLTF
TRBD1 | TRBJ2-2 | once | TRBV6-5 | TGTGCCAGCAGCGGGACAGGATTCACCGGGGAGCTGTTTTTT | CASSGTGFTGELFF
. | TRBJ2-3 | . | TRBV6-2/TRBV6-3 | TGTGCCAGCAGTTCGTCACTGGACACACGCACAGATACGCAGTATTTT | CASSSSLDTRTDTQYF
TRBD2 | TRBJ2-3 | few | TRBV27 | TGTGCCAGCAGACTAGCGGGCACAGATACGCAGTATTTT | CASRLAGTDTQYF
. | TRBJ1-5 | . | TRBV5-6 | TGTGCCAGCAGCTTAGGACAGAGCAATCAGCCCCAGCATTTT | CASSLGQSNQPQHF
TRBD1 | TRBJ2-1 | . | TRBV4-1 | TGCGCCAGCAGCCAAGATACGGCAACAGGGGTTTTCAACAATGAGCAGTTCTTC | CASSQDTATGVFNNEQFF
. | TRBJ1-1 | . | TRBV19 | TGTGCCAGTAGCCTTAGCCGGGACACAGAAGCTTTCTTT | CASSLSRDTEAFF
. | TRBJ2-7 | . | TRBV7-8 | TGTGCCAGCAGCTTAGCAGGGAACGGGGGCTACGAGCAGTACTTC | CASSLAGNGGYEQYF
TRBD1 | TRBJ1-6 | few | TRBV5-6 | TGTGCCAGCAGCTTAGAGCAGGGGGTTTCACCCCTCCACTTT | CASSLEQGVSPLHF
. | TRBJ2-7 | . | TRBV12-3/TRBV12-4 | TGTGCCAGCAGTTTTGCCGCCCAACTCCAGTACTTC | CASSFAAQLQYF
. | TRBJ2-7 | . | TRBV2 | TGTGCCAGCAACAAATTACAGGGTAACGCCTACGAGCAGTACTTC | CASNKLQGNAYEQYF
. | TRBJ1-1 | . | TRBV7-9 | TGTGCCAGCAGCTTCTATAACACTGAAGCTTTCTTT | CASSFYNTEAFF
. | TRBJ1-2 | . | TRBV28 | TGTGCCAGCAGTTTTTATACCGGGACTTATGGCTACACCTTC | CASSFYTGTYGYTF